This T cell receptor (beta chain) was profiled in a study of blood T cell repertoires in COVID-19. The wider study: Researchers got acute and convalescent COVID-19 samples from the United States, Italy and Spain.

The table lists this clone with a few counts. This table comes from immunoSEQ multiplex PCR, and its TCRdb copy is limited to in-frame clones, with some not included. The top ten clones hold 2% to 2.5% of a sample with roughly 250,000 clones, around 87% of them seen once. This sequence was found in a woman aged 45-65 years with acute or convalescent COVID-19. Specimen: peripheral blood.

The CDR3 loop reads CASSLARDREYEQYF. CDR3 nucleotide sequence: TGTGCCAGCAGTCTTGCCCGGGACAGGGAGTACGAGCAGTACTTC. The chain uses TRBV25-1 and TRBJ2-7; 9 bases are shared with TRBD1. J gave up 4 bases and V 5 bases, and 9 bases lay outside the gene matches. The germline V gene encodes CDR1 MGHDK and CDR2 SYGVNS. The CDR3 is made up of 15 amino acids.